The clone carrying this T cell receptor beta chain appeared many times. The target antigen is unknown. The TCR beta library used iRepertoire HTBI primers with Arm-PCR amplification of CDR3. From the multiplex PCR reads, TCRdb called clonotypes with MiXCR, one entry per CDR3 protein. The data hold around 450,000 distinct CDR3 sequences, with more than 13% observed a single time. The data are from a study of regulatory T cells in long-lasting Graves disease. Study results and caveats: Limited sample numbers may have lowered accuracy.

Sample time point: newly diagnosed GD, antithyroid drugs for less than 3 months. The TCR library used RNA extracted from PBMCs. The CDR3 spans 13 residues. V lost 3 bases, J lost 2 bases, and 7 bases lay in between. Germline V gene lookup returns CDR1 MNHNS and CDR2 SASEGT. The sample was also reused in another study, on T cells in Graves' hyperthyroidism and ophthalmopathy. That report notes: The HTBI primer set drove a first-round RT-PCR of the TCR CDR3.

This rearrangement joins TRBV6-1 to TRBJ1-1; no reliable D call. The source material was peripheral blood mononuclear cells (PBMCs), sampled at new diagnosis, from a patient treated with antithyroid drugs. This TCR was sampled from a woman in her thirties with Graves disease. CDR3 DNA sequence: TGTGCCAGCAGTGAGGTGGATAACACTGAAGCTTTCTTT. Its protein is CASSEVDNTEAFF.